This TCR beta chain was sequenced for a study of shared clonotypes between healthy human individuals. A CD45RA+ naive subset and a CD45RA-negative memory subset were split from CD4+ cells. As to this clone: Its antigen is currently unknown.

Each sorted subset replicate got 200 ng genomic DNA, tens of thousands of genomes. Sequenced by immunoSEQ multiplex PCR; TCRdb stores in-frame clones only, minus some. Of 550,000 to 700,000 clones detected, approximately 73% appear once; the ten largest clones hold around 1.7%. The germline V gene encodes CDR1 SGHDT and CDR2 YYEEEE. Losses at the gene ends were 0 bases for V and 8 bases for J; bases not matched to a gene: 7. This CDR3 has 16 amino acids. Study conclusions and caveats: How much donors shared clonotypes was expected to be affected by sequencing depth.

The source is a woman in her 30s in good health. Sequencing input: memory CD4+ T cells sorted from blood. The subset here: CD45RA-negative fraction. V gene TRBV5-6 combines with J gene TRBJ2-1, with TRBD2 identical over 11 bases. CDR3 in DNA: TGTGCCAGCAGCTTGGCCGGTAGCGGGAGGGTAGATGAGCAGTTCTTC. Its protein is CASSLAGSGRVDEQFF.